A selection of T cell receptor beta chains follows, all from one sample in a study of CD8 T cells in Susac syndrome. From the immunoSEQ multiplex PCR reads, TCRdb called clonotypes with MiXCR, one entry per CDR3 protein. The sample yields around 110,000 distinct CDR3 sequences, 96% seen once. Sequenced input: CD4+ T cells from PBMCs. These receptors originate from a human donor with Susac syndrome. Both conserved end residues are part of each CDR3. The D gene is left open where the match is weak. Part of the rows lack a size; the others show once, few, many or a class for expanded clones.

j_call clone_size d_call v_call cdr3_nt cdr3_aa
TRBJ2-1 - TRBD2 TRBV18 TGTGCCAGCTTGACTAGCGGGGACAATGAGCAGTTCTTC CASLTSGDNEQFF
TRBJ2-1 - - TRBV6-2/TRBV6-3 TGTGCCAGCACCACCCCTCTAGCGACACGCTCCTACAATGAGCAGTTCTTC CASTTPLATRSYNEQFF
TRBJ2-5 - TRBD2 TRBV27 TGTGCCAGCAGTCTCCGGAGTAGCGGGAGGGTGGCCCAAGAGACCCAGTACTTC CASSLRSSGRVAQETQYF
TRBJ2-7 - TRBD2 TRBV12-3/TRBV12-4 TGTGCCAGCAGTTTAGCGGATTCTAGCGGGGCGGGCGAGCAGTACTTC CASSLADSSGAGEQYF
TRBJ2-1 - TRBD2 TRBV12-5 TGTGCTAGTGCATCAGCGGGGCGGACCTACAATGAGCAGTTCTTC CASASAGRTYNEQFF
TRBJ2-1 few - TRBV12-3/TRBV12-4 TGTGCCAGCAGTTTATCGCTGTACAATGAGCAGTTCTTC CASSLSLYNEQFF
TRBJ2-7 - TRBD1 TRBV12-3/TRBV12-4 TGTGCCAGCAGGGAAACAGGGGGCAGGAGCTCCTACGAGCAGTACTTC CASRETGGRSSYEQYF
TRBJ2-5 - - TRBV29-1 TGCAGCGCTATGACTAGGATAGAGACCCAGTACTTC CSAMTRIETQYF
TRBJ1-1 - - TRBV29-1 TGCAGCTCCCGAAGAGACAGCGAAGCTTTCTTT CSSRRDSEAFF
TRBJ2-3 once TRBD2 TRBV10-3 TGTGCCATCAGTGGGCCTAGCGGGAAGACAGATACGCAGTATTTT CAISGPSGKTDTQYF
TRBJ1-1 - - TRBV29-1 TGCAGCGTTGAAACAGCACTGAACACTGAAGCTTTCTTT CSVETALNTEAFF
TRBJ2-5 - - TRBV5-1 TGCGCCAGCAGTCGGACTTGGGAAGGGGAGACCCAGTACTTC CASSRTWEGETQYF
TRBJ1-4 - - TRBV20-1 TGCAGTGCTAGTGGCGTGGGGGTGGGTGAAAAACTGTTTTTT CSASGVGVGEKLFF
TRBJ1-4 - - TRBV30 TGTGCCTGGAGTGAGGACCGATTACGGAAACTGTTTTTT CAWSEDRLRKLFF
TRBJ1-2 - - TRBV20-1 TGCAGTGCTAGAGATGGCTATGGCTACACCTTC CSARDGYGYTF
TRBJ1-5 - - TRBV7-8 TGTGCCAGCAGCTTAGCTGCAGGTTACAATCAGCCCCAGCATTTT CASSLAAGYNQPQHF
TRBJ2-7 - TRBD2 TRBV29-1 TGCAGCGTTGAGGCGGGAGGCCACTTCTCGTACGAGCAGTACTTC CSVEAGGHFSYEQYF